These 30 T cell receptor beta chains came from one sample sequenced in a study of cytomegalovirus exposure and HLA in healthy donors. Here immunoSEQ multiplex PCR was the method, and the copy in TCRdb shows in-frame clones only, minus some. The data contain over 250,000 clones, approximately 90% of them singletons. Sequencing was carried out using PBMCs. These receptors all stem from a woman aged 25 to 45 in good health and CMV-seropositive.

This clone appeared a single time. V gene TRBV27 combines with J gene TRBJ2-4; D may be TRBD1 (6 bases). Trimming stripped 8 bases from V and 0 bases from J, with 14 bases between. Germline V CDR1 and CDR2: MNHEY, SMNVEV (reference sequence). The CDR3 is made up of 15 amino acids. The CDR3 loop reads CASSSGQIAKNIQYF. DNA for the CDR3: TGTGCCAGCTCCTCCGGACAGATAGCCAAAAACATTCAGTACTTC.

This chain links TRBV2 with TRBJ1-2; a weak D match, TRBD1 (5 bases). V was clipped by 8 bases and J by 6 bases, with 10 bases between them. CDR1 and CDR2 (germline): SNHLY, FYNNEI. The CDR3 covers 11 residues. This chain's CDR3 is CASSREHGYTF. CDR3 in DNA: TGTGCCAGCTCCAGGGAGCATGGCTACACCTTC.

The V gene is TRBV12-2, the J gene TRBJ2-3; the table names TRBD2, a call not compared with the DNA. TRBV12-2 corresponds to a pseudogene. The CDR3 runs to 18 residues. CDR3 sequence reads: CASRSLAGVNGITDTQYF. CDR3 nucleotide sequence: TGTGCAAGTCGCTCACTAGCGGGGGTTAATGGAATCACAGATACGCAGTATTTT.

The rearrangement uses TRBV7-8 and TRBJ2-7; 8 bases agree with TRBD2. Germline V lookup: CDR1 SGHVS, CDR2 FQNEAQ. The ends lost 3 bases at V and 4 bases at J; junction bases unmatched: 11. CDR3 length: 16 amino acids. This CDR3 reads CASSFTGLREGYEQYF. CDR3 coding DNA: TGTGCCAGCAGCTTTACCGGGCTACGGGAGGGATACGAGCAGTACTTC.

J is TRBJ2-3 and V is TRBV6-6; TRBD2 aligns across 10 bases. With V trimmed by 6 bases and J by 2 bases, 8 bases remained unmatched. The germline V gene has CDR1 MNHNY and CDR2 SVGAGI (reference sequence). This CDR3 is 16 amino acids long. The CDR3 DNA sequence: TGTGCCAGCAGCCCAGTAGCGGGAGGTTTCACAGATACGCAGTATTTT. Translation: CASSPVAGGFTDTQYF.

In regard to this clone: The sample carries other DNA sequences with the same CDR3. The chain carries TRBV28 and TRBJ2-1; the D is unclear. Between the trimmed V and J ends, which lost 6 bases and 2 bases, there was a span of 8 bases. Per the germline V gene, CDR1 is MDHEN and CDR2 is SYDVKM. This CDR3 comprises 13 residues. The CDR3 loop reads CASSLGPYNEQFF. For the CDR3, the DNA is TGTGCCAGCAGCCTAGGACCCTACAATGAGCAGTTCTTC.

This CDR3 is CASSQDPLYGYTF. DNA for the CDR3: TGTGCCAGCAGCCAGGACCCCCTCTATGGCTACACCTTC. This chain joins TRBV6-6 and TRBJ1-2; D not resolved. This CDR3 spans 13 amino acids. Germline V lookup: CDR1 MNHNY, CDR2 SVGAGI (reference sequence). Trimming shortened V by 6 bases and J by 4 bases, and 12 bases separated the two germline ends.

The chain is built from TRBV7-3 and TRBJ2-3; 9 positions agree with TRBD2. V shed 7 bases and J 4 bases; nucleotides not matched to a gene: 6. CDR3 size: 14 residues. From germline, CDR1 is SGHTA and CDR2 FQGTGA. CDR3 residues: CASTRSGSADTQYF. The DNA for the CDR3 is TGTGCCAGCACCCGTAGCGGGAGCGCAGATACGCAGTATTTT. Full variable domain (rest looked up from reference TRBV7-3 and TRBJ2-3): GAGVSQTPSNKVTEKGKYVELRCDPISGHTALYWYRQSLGQGPEFLIYFQGTGAADDSGLPNDRFFAVRPEGSVSTLKIQRTERGDSAVYLCASTRSGSADTQYFGPGTRLTVL.

The V gene is TRBV19, the J gene TRBJ1-5, with D tentatively TRBD1 (5 bases). V shed 11 bases and J shed 0 bases, with 11 bases lying between them. This CDR3 is 13 amino acids long. From germline, CDR1 is LNHDA and CDR2 SQIVND (reference sequence). Written as DNA, the CDR3 is TGTGCCGGCGGGGCAGGTAGCAATCAGCCCCAGCATTTT. Translation gives CAGGAGSNQPQHF.

This sequence joins TRBV28 and TRBJ2-1; TRBD2 aligns across 11 bases. CDR1 MDHEN and CDR2 SYDVKM come from the germline V gene. J lost 3 bases, V lost 5 bases, and 6 bases had no gene match. The CDR3 has 16 amino acids. CDR3 sequence: CASSGRLAGNYNEQFF. Here the CDR3 DNA reads TGTGCCAGCAGTGGGAGACTAGCGGGGAACTACAATGAGCAGTTCTTC.

On this clone itself: A read error may explain this, as a much larger clone is one base away. J is TRBJ1-1 and V is TRBV30, with unresolved D. CDR1 is GTSNPN and CDR2 is SVGIG in the germline V gene (reference sequence). V was clipped by 4 bases and J by 5 bases, with 14 bases between them. The CDR3 is 13 amino acids. CDR3 sequence reads: CAWNAIISTEAFF. The DNA of the CDR3 is TGTGCCTGGAATGCCATCATATCGACTGAAGCTTTCTTT.

The gene calls are TRBV7-9 and TRBJ2-7, with D uncertain. The CDR3 is 12 amino acids. V lost 2 bases and J lost 6, with 8 bases in between. Looked up from germline, CDR1 is SEHNR and CDR2 is FQNEAQ (reference sequence). The CDR3 nucleotides read TGTGCCAGCAGCTTATTGGACCGCGAGCAGTACTTC. Its protein product is CASSLLDREQYF.

The V call is TRBV28, the J call TRBJ2-1, with TRBD2 as a possible D gene (7 bases). The CDR3 extends over 15 amino acids. The V gene's germline CDR1 is MDHEN and CDR2 SYDVKM. Trimming stripped 3 bases from V and 4 bases from J, with 13 bases between. This CDR3 is CASSFFRGAYNEQFF. The CDR3 nucleotides read TGTGCCAGCAGTTTCTTTCGGGGGGCGTACAATGAGCAGTTCTTC.

This chain connects TRBV6-1 to TRBJ1-5; a possible D gene is TRBD1 (5 bases). V was pared by 6 bases and J by 7 bases, with 13 bases between. This CDR3 spans 13 amino acids. Germline assignment: CDR1 MNHNS and CDR2 SASEGT. The CDR3 loop is CASRRGIGQPQHF. CDR3 nucleotide sequence: TGTGCCAGCAGGCGGGGGATTGGACAGCCCCAGCATTTT.

The chain couples TRBV11-2 to TRBJ1-2; D is uncertain. With 5 bases removed from V and 2 bases from J, the gap between germline ends came to 9 bases. Looked up from germline, CDR1 is SGHAT and CDR2 is FQNNGV. This CDR3 has 13 amino acids. The CDR3 loop reads CASSPTGNYGYTF. CDR3 DNA: TGTGCCAGCAGCCCGACGGGAAACTATGGCTACACCTTC.

This clone showed up just once. The chain joins TRBV27 to TRBJ2-2; D call uncertain. This CDR3 has 17 residues. Per the germline V gene, CDR1 is MNHEY and CDR2 is SMNVEV (reference sequence). Trimming removed 0 bases at V and 0 bases at J, with 11 bases between. CDR3 DNA sequence: TGTGCCAGCAGTTTATCCATACAGCTTGCGAACACCGGGGAGCTGTTTTTT. This sequence encodes CASSLSIQLANTGELFF.

The CDR3 DNA is TGTGCCTGCTACACAGATACGCAGTATTTT. This encodes CACYTDTQYF. J is TRBJ2-3 and V is TRBV30; D not certain. The CDR3 spans 10 residues. Germline V lookup: CDR1 GTSNPN, CDR2 SVGIG (reference sequence). The V gene lost 6 bases and the J gene lost 2 bases, with 3 bases spanning the gap.

This clone was seen a few times. This chain links TRBV7-3 with TRBJ2-2; D is perhaps TRBD1 (6 bases). This CDR3 has 14 amino acids. With 3 bases removed from V and 6 bases from J, the gap between germline ends came to 11 bases. CDR1 is SGHTA, CDR2 FQGTGA, per germline. CDR3 loop: CASSFNRVSGELFF. In DNA form, the CDR3 reads TGTGCCAGCAGCTTTAACAGGGTATCCGGGGAGCTGTTTTTT.

V and J are TRBV1 and TRBJ1-5. TRBV1 is assigned pseudogene status. The CDR3 length is 14 residues. The CDR3, as DNA: TGCACCAGCAGCCAAGTTCTCCGCAATCAGCCCCAGCATTTT. Encoded protein: CTSSQVLRNQPQHF.

This rearrangement joins TRBV9 to TRBJ2-7; 10 nucleotides align to TRBD2. The CDR3 runs 13 residues. V shed 3 bases and J 12 bases; nucleotides not matched to a gene: 9. The germline V gene has CDR1 SGDLS and CDR2 YYNGEE. Written as DNA, the CDR3 is TGTGCCAGCAGCGGAGCGGGAGGGAGTTACAGGTACTTC. It codes for CASSGAGGSYRYF.

The gene calls are TRBV2 and TRBJ2-7; D remains ambiguous. In germline, CDR1 is SNHLY, CDR2 FYNNEI. The ends were cut back, 8 bases at V and 6 bases at J, with 8 bases in the middle. CDR3 size: 10 residues. The CDR3: CASGTSEQYF. CDR3 nucleotide sequence: TGTGCCAGCGGCACCAGCGAGCAGTACTTC.

The chain couples TRBV9 to TRBJ2-2; 16 nucleotides match TRBD2. The V gene's germline CDR1 is SGDLS and CDR2 YYNGEE. The CDR3 contains 19 residues. Trimming cost V 4 bases and J 6 bases; bases outside gene matches: 12. Here the CDR3 DNA reads TGTGCCAGCAGCCCCGGTCGCTCGGGACTAGCGGGAGGGCCCGGGGAGCTGTTTTTT. Protein sequence: CASSPGRSGLAGGPGELFF.

The chain recombines TRBV27 with TRBJ2-3, with D perhaps matching TRBD2 (5 bases). Germline V gives CDR1 MNHEY, CDR2 SMNVEV (reference sequence). This CDR3 comprises 14 residues. Between the trimmed V and J ends, which lost 6 bases and 1 base, there was a span of 11 bases. The CDR3 coding sequence is TGTGCCAGCAGCTTGGAGAGGGGCACAGATACGCAGTATTTT. Residues: CASSLERGTDTQYF.

Concerning this clone itself: Different DNA sequences within this sample yield the same CDR3. V is TRBV27 and J is TRBJ2-7, with D perhaps matching TRBD2 (6 bases). Trimming stripped 3 bases from V and 0 bases from J, with 6 bases between. Germline V CDR1 and CDR2: MNHEY, SMNVEV (reference sequence). The CDR3 has 13 amino acids. CDR3 amino acids: CASSLGLSYEQYF. CDR3 sequence (DNA): TGTGCCAGCAGTTTGGGACTCTCCTACGAGCAGTACTTC.

The chain recombines TRBV29-1 with TRBJ2-1; the D gene is possibly TRBD1 (5 bases). The CDR3 spans 16 residues. V dropped 2 bases and J dropped 0 bases, with 14 bases sitting between them. The germline CDR1 and CDR2 sequences are SQVTM and ANQGSEA. CDR3 in DNA: TGCAGCGTTGAATACCGAGACAGAAACTCCTACAATGAGCAGTTCTTC. This gives the protein CSVEYRDRNSYNEQFF.

As for this clone: The same CDR3 also results from other DNA sequences found in this sample. The V and J genes are TRBV9 and TRBJ2-2; D ambiguous. Germline loops: CDR1 SGDLS, CDR2 YYNGEE. With 2 bases removed from V and 4 bases from J, the gap between germline ends came to 3 bases. The CDR3 length is 12 residues. In DNA, the CDR3 is TGTGCCAGCAGCGTGGGCACCGGGGAGCTGTTTTTT. Protein product: CASSVGTGELFF.

This chain connects TRBV7-6 to TRBJ2-7, with a weak D call TRBD2 (5 bases). Deletions cut 1 base from V and 3 bases from J, with 7 bases between. Germline CDR1 SGHVS, CDR2 FNYEAQ. The CDR3 sequence is 13 residues long. The CDR3: CASSLGGDYEQYF. The CDR3 coding sequence is TGTGCCAGCAGCTTAGGGGGAGACTACGAGCAGTACTTC.

The genes are TRBV9 and TRBJ2-1; 9 nucleotides line up with TRBD2. The V gene end was trimmed by 0 bases and the J gene end by 10 bases; junction bases not matched to a gene: 8. This CDR3 is built from 15 residues. Germline values: CDR1 SGDLS, CDR2 YYNGEE. CDR3 in amino acids: CASSVVIAGVGEQFF. CDR3 in DNA: TGTGCCAGCAGCGTAGTGATAGCGGGAGTCGGCGAGCAGTTCTTC. Together with reference TRBV9 and TRBJ2-1, the CDR3 gives the full variable domain: DSGVTQTPKHLITATGQRVTLRCSPRSGDLSVYWYQQSLDQGLQFLIQYYNGEERAKGNILERFSAQQFPDLHSELNLSSLELGDSALYFCASSVVIAGVGEQFFGPGTRLTVL.

The genes are TRBV6-1 and TRBJ2-6, with D unresolved. The CDR3 runs 13 residues. Germline V gene sequence: CDR1 MNHNS, CDR2 SASEGT. V was trimmed by 7 bases and J by 4 bases, leaving 8 bases between them. CDR3 sequence: CASIPSGANVLTF. The CDR3 nucleotides are TGTGCCAGCATCCCCTCGGGGGCCAACGTCCTGACTTTC.

This chain joins TRBV29-1 and TRBJ1-1; D possibly corresponds to TRBD1 (6 bases). The CDR3 sequence is 12 residues long. The germline V gene has CDR1 SQVTM and CDR2 ANQGSEA. V gave up 6 bases and J gave up 4 bases, with 12 bases separating them. The CDR3 region is CSVQDRTTEAFF. The CDR3 DNA is TGCAGCGTCCAGGACAGAACCACTGAAGCTTTCTTT.